These T cell receptor beta chains were read from a single sample in a study of shared clonotypes between healthy human individuals. The data were produced by immunoSEQ multiplex PCR, yet TCRdb's version contains in-frame clones alone and is incomplete. The sample holds about 2.1 million clones, approximately 94% seen once. The sequenced material came from naive CD8+ T cells from PBMCs. Every receptor here comes from a man aged 18 to 30 in good health. Some clones in this sample may be carry-over from other donors' samples. CDR3s include the opening cysteine and the closing phenylalanine or tryptophan. The D gene is left open where the match is weak. Size is omitted from some rows. Given values are once, few, many or a class for expanded clones.

>-|TRBD2|TRBJ2-3|TRBV4-3
TGCGCCAGCAGCCAAGATTGGGAGGGATTGAGCACAGATACGCAGTATTTT
CASSQDWEGLSTDTQYF
>-|-|TRBJ1-4|TRBV29-1
TGCAGCGTTGAAATCCGGGACCCCCTCGGGGAAAAACTGTTTTTT
CSVEIRDPLGEKLFF
>-|-|TRBJ2-3|TRBV4-2
TGTGCCAGCAGCCAAGAGACGGCTGGGCTAGCCACTAGCACAGATACGCAGTATTTT
CASSQETAGLATSTDTQYF
>-|TRBD1|TRBJ1-1|TRBV19
TGTGCCAGTAGTATAGATAGGCAGGGGGGGACTGAAGCTTTCTTT
CASSIDRQGGTEAFF
>-|-|TRBJ1-3|TRBV2
TGTGCCAGCAGTGGGGGGATCTCTGGAAACACCATATATTTT
CASSGGISGNTIYF
>-|TRBD2|TRBJ2-7|TRBV29-1
TGCAGCGTTTCCCGGGGGGGTGGCGAGCAGTACTTC
CSVSRGGGEQYF
>once|-|TRBJ1-3|TRBV15
TGTGCCACCAGCAGAGATGGGGGAGGAGCTGGAAACACCATATATTTT
CATSRDGGGAGNTIYF
>-|TRBD2|TRBJ2-3|TRBV9
TGTGCCAGCAGCTCTCGGACTAGCGGGAAGGCAGATACGCAGTATTTT
CASSSRTSGKADTQYF
>-|TRBD1|TRBJ2-6|TRBV2
TGTGCCAGCACCTTTATACAGGGGGCTGGGGCCAACGTCCTGACTTTC
CASTFIQGAGANVLTF
>-|-|TRBJ2-7|TRBV6-1
TGTGCCAGCAGTGAAGGCTGGGGGGGGGCCCACGAGCAGTACTTC
CASSEGWGGAHEQYF
>-|-|TRBJ2-3|TRBV6-5
TGTGCCAGCAGTTCCAGCAGGGGGGCCAACACAGATACGCAGTATTTT
CASSSSRGANTDTQYF
>-|-|TRBJ1-4|TRBV4-3
TGCGCCAGCAGCCAAGATGGTCGTCTTCCCTCGGGGACTAATGAAAAACTGTTTTTT
CASSQDGRLPSGTNEKLFF
>-|-|TRBJ1-2|TRBV30
TGTGCCTGGAGACAGGGAGCTAACTATGGCTACACCTTC
CAWRQGANYGYTF
>-|-|TRBJ2-2|TRBV5-4
TGTGCCAGCAGCTTCCTTCAATCCCTCTCGAACACCGGGGAGCTGTTTTTT
CASSFLQSLSNTGELFF
>-|-|TRBJ2-1|TRBV4-1
TGCGCCAGCAGCCAAGAGGGTGGCAATGAGCAGTTCTTC
CASSQEGGNEQFF
>-|-|TRBJ2-2|TRBV7-9
TGTGCCAGCCCGAGAAATCCGAACACCGGGGAGCTGTTTTTT
CASPRNPNTGELFF
>-|TRBD2|TRBJ2-3|TRBV10-2
TGCGCCAGCAGCCCCGGGAGGCGAGATACGCAGTATTTT
CASSPGRRDTQYF
>-|-|TRBJ2-1|TRBV7-7
TGTGCCAGCAAAGTTAGGCGGGCCTTCAGCTCCTACAATGAGCAGTTCTTC
CASKVRRAFSSYNEQFF
>-|-|TRBJ2-2|TRBV7-2
TGTGCCAGCAGCTCTGACAGGAACACCGGGGAGCTGTTTTTT
CASSSDRNTGELFF
>-|TRBD2|TRBJ2-1|TRBV13
TGTGCCAGCAGATTTAGGCGGGGGACCTACAATGAGCAGTTCTTC
CASRFRRGTYNEQFF
>-|-|TRBJ2-4|TRBV28
TGTGCCAGCAGTTTTAGGACAGTTCTAGCCAAAAACATTCAGTACTTC
CASSFRTVLAKNIQYF
>-|-|TRBJ2-7|TRBV9
TGTGCCAGCAGCGTCATGGCTGTCAACCGCCACGAGCAGTACTTC
CASSVMAVNRHEQYF
>once|-|TRBJ1-2|TRBV25-1
TGTGCCAGCAGTGAGCAGGGAGGTAGCTATGGCTACACCTTC
CASSEQGGSYGYTF
>-|TRBD1|TRBJ1-2|TRBV13
TGTGCCAGCAGCTCCAGGGGGACTAACTATGGCTACACCTTC
CASSSRGTNYGYTF
>once|-|TRBJ2-1|TRBV27
TGTGCCAGCAGTTCCTTCCCAGGGGCGGGGGCGTCCTACAATGAGCAGTTCTTC
CASSSFPGAGASYNEQFF
>-|-|TRBJ2-7|TRBV27
TGTGCCAGCAGTTTCGGGGGCGGCTACGAGCAGTACTTC
CASSFGGGYEQYF
>-|-|TRBJ1-2|TRBV28
TGTGCCAGCTCGGGGGACTATGGCTACACCTTC
CASSGDYGYTF
>-|-|TRBJ1-5|TRBV14
TGTGCCAGCAGCCAAGATAGGCGTCAGCCCCAGCATTTT
CASSQDRRQPQHF
>-|-|TRBJ1-1|TRBV11-2
TGTGCCAGCAGCTTATTTGGGGACGGTAACACTGAAGCTTTCTTT
CASSLFGDGNTEAFF
>-|TRBD2|TRBJ2-7|TRBV15
TGTGCCACCAGCAGAGATCCCCTGGGACTAGCCGGTGAGCAGTACTTC
CATSRDPLGLAGEQYF